This T cell receptor beta chain was sequenced during a study of metastatic and nonmetastatic thyroid tumors. Overall study findings and caveats: The study reportedly found significantly higher TCR beta diversity in malignant thyroid tumors than benign nodules, in blood and tumor.

Trimming cost V 5 bases and J 5 bases, with 12 bases left between them. The germline gives CDR1 SGHAT, CDR2 FQNNGV. The length of the CDR3 is 13 residues. Thyroid surgery had not been preceded by any treatment in any patient. This clone was recorded at least ten times. Antigen specificity is unknown. MiXCR re-clonotyped the PCR reads for TCRdb. The sample has about 21,000 clones; 15% to 20% are singletons. This chain uses TRBV11-2 with TRBJ1-2; D uncertain. Sequencing input: blood. The TCR sequence derives from a male donor with papillary thyroid cancer or a benign thyroid nodule (not recorded which). Some clones in this sample may be carry-over from other donors' samples. In nucleotides, the CDR3 is TGTGCCAGCAGCCTCCACGGTGTTTATGGCTACACCTTC. It encodes CASSLHGVYGYTF.